Shown below are 28 T cell receptor beta chains from a single sample sequenced in a study of blood T cells in healthy people across ages. Using a J-beta primer mix together with a sample-barcoded 5' primer, a second PCR was run for about 6 to 11 cycles. MiXCR, applied by TCRdb to the 5' RACE reads, yields one record per CDR3 protein. The sample holds around 650,000 distinct CDR3 sequences, about 30% seen once. The material sequenced was blood. These receptors originate from a woman aged 80 or over in good health.

This chain joins TRBV5-6 and TRBJ1-1, with a weak D call TRBD1 (5 bases). V lost 0 bases and J 4 bases, leaving 10 bases between the germline ends. CDR3 size: 14 residues. Germline V gene sequence: CDR1 SGHDT, CDR2 YYEEEE. The CDR3 DNA reads TGTGCCAGCAGCTTGGAGCCAGGGTCCACTGAAGCTTTCTTT. Translating gives CASSLEPGSTEAFF.

The sample holds many counts of this clonotype. The chain couples TRBV4-3 to TRBJ2-1; TRBD2 might be the D (7 bases). The V and J ends lost 0 bases and 10 bases respectively, with 22 bases between them. Germline assignment: CDR1 LGHNA and CDR2 YSLEER. CDR3 length: 17 residues. The CDR3 bases are TGCGCCAGCAGCCAAGAATTGGGAGGGCAGGGGCTTGGGGAGCAGTTCTTC. This codes for CASSQELGGQGLGEQFF.

Worth noting for this clonotype: With a much larger clone just one base away, this may be a read error. The chain employs TRBV7-2 and TRBJ1-2; D is possibly TRBD1 (6 bases). Trimming left V 5 bases short and J 0 bases short, with 10 bases between. Germline lookup yields CDR1 SGHTA and CDR2 FQGNSA. The CDR3 runs to 14 residues. CDR3 DNA: TGTGCCAGCAGCAGGGGGTCAGCTAACTATGGCTACACCTTC. It encodes CASSRGSANYGYTF.

CDR3 sequence: CASSGPTNTEAFF. The CDR3 nucleotides read TGTGCCAGCAGCGGCCCTACGAACACTGAAGCTTTCTTT. The J gene is TRBJ1-1, the V gene TRBV2; no clear D gene. V was clipped by 6 bases and J by 1 base, with 9 bases between them. CDR1 and CDR2 from the germline V gene are SNHLY and FYNNEI. The CDR3 covers 13 residues.

The J gene is TRBJ2-3, the V gene TRBV24-1, with no clear D. The length of the CDR3 is 13 residues. Germline CDR1 KGHDR, CDR2 SFDVKD. V dropped 9 bases and J dropped 5 bases, with 14 bases sitting between them. The CDR3 protein is CATQNYGGDTQYF. For the CDR3, the DNA is TGTGCCACCCAAAACTACGGTGGAGATACGCAGTATTTT.

This clonotype was detected once. V is TRBV5-5 and J is TRBJ2-6; TRBD1 or TRBD2 may be the D gene (5 bases each). Germline V CDR1 and CDR2: SGHKS, YYEKEE (reference sequence). V dropped 3 bases and J dropped 4 bases, with 14 bases sitting between them. This CDR3 region has 16 residues. Here the CDR3 DNA reads TGTGCCAGCAGCTATAGCCGGGGCACCGGGGCCAACGTCCTGACTTTC. Its translation: CASSYSRGTGANVLTF.

The sample holds many counts of this clonotype. The chain links TRBV15 to TRBJ1-2, with 8 bases aligning to TRBD1. Germline lookup yields CDR1 LNHNV and CDR2 YYDKDF (reference sequence). The ends lost 0 bases at V and 4 bases at J; junction bases unmatched: 7. The CDR3 is 16 amino acids. CDR3 coding DNA: TGTGCCACCAGCAGAGATTGGGGACAGGTTTCCTATGGCTACACCTTC. This codes for CATSRDWGQVSYGYTF.

V usage is TRBV7-2 and J usage is TRBJ2-7; 9 bases are a match to TRBD2. The CDR3 has 17 residues. Germline CDR1 and CDR2: SGHTA and FQGNSA. Germline trimming cut 4 bases from V and 3 bases from J; bases unmatched to any gene: 13. CDR3 sequence (DNA): TGTGCCAGCAGCTATCCATCCCTAGCGGGATATCGCTACGAGCAGTACTTC. Its protein product is CASSYPSLAGYRYEQYF.

Points on this clonotype: A read error is possible here, since a much larger clone lies one base away. The chain combines TRBV9 with TRBJ2-7; tentative D call: TRBD1 (5 bases). The CDR3 runs to 16 residues. Germline values: CDR1 SGDLS, CDR2 YYNGEE. CDR3: CASSVVSQGMEYGQYF. Written as DNA, the CDR3 is TGTGCCAGCAGCGTAGTGTCTCAGGGAATGGAATACGGGCAGTACTTC.

This clonotype was detected only a few times. This chain joins TRBV7-2 and TRBJ1-6; D uncertain. Germline values: CDR1 SGHTA, CDR2 FQGNSA. V was pared by 1 base and J by 7 bases, with 11 bases between. This CDR3 comprises 15 residues. This CDR3 reads CASSLDKGYNSPLHF. CDR3 DNA: TGTGCCAGCAGCTTAGATAAGGGTTACAATTCACCCCTCCACTTT.

At least ten counts were recorded for this clonotype. J is TRBJ2-7 and V is TRBV6-6; 7 bases align to TRBD2. V gave up 6 bases and J gave up 4 bases; unmatched junction bases: 9. Germline CDR1 and CDR2: MNHNY and SVGAGI (reference sequence). The CDR3 contains 14 residues. This CDR3 reads CASRPTSRAYEQYF. The CDR3 DNA reads TGTGCCAGCAGACCGACTAGCAGAGCTTACGAGCAGTACTTC.

This clonotype came up many times. The chain employs TRBV27 and TRBJ1-6, with D uncertain. Trimming stripped 6 bases from V and 5 bases from J, with 11 bases between. The germline CDR1 and CDR2 sequences are MNHEY and SMNVEV (reference sequence). The CDR3 has 14 residues. CDR3 DNA: TGTGCCAGCAGCTTAGGCCAGGATAATTCACCCCTCCACTTT. Its protein product is CASSLGQDNSPLHF.

In its sample, this clonotype was seen once. A much more abundant neighbour one base away suggests this may be a read error. The V and J genes are TRBV30 and TRBJ1-5; a possible D gene is TRBD1 (6 bases). CDR3 size: 13 residues. In germline, CDR1 is GTSNPN, CDR2 SVGIG (reference sequence). The CDR3 nucleotides read TGTGCCTTGGCGGGGGCAGGGCCTCAGGCCCAGCATTTT. The encoded protein is CALAGAGPQAQHF.

There are many counts of this clonotype. The V gene is TRBV5-1, the J gene TRBJ1-2, with a possible D match to TRBD1 (6 bases). Trimming pared 6 bases from V and 7 bases from J, leaving 16 bases between. Germline V gene lookup returns CDR1 SGHRS and CDR2 YFSETQ. This CDR3 has 13 amino acids. Here the CDR3 reads CASNSGGASGYTF. CDR3 coding DNA: TGCGCCAGCAACTCGGGGGGGGCGAGTGGCTACACCTTC.

The V gene is TRBV7-3, the J gene TRBJ2-1, with a tentative D call TRBD2 (6 bases). Germline-derived CDR1 and CDR2 are SGHTA and FQGTGA. The CDR3 runs 15 residues. V was trimmed by 0 bases and J by 6 bases, leaving 12 bases between them. The CDR3 region is CASSLTGRDLNEQFF. In nucleotides, the CDR3 is TGTGCCAGCAGCTTAACGGGGCGGGACCTCAATGAGCAGTTCTTC.

The chain joins TRBV4-3 to TRBJ2-1; maybe TRBD2 (6 bases). Trimming took off 1 base at V and 9 bases at J, with 13 bases between the two ends. This CDR3 comprises 14 residues. The V gene's germline CDR1 is LGHNA and CDR2 YSLEER. The CDR3 nucleotides read TGCGCCAGCAGCCAAGGCGTTCGGGGGTCTGAGCAGTTCTTC. Its translation is CASSQGVRGSEQFF.

The V gene is TRBV6-2 or TRBV6-3, the J gene TRBJ1-1; 8 nucleotides match TRBD1. The CDR3 runs 14 residues. The germline V gene has CDR1 MNHEY and CDR2 SVGEGT. J gave up 6 bases and V 4 bases, and 7 bases lay outside the gene matches. The CDR3 loop reads CASSFGQGNAEAFF. DNA for the CDR3: TGTGCCAGCAGTTTTGGACAGGGAAACGCTGAAGCTTTCTTT.

This clonotype has at least ten counts. For the CDR3, the DNA is TGCAGTGCTAGAGTTCAGAACTACGAGCAGTACTTC. Protein: CSARVQNYEQYF. The V gene is TRBV20-1, the J gene TRBJ2-7; D is ambiguous. The germline V gene has CDR1 DFQATT and CDR2 SNEGSKA (reference sequence). The CDR3 is made up of 12 amino acids. Trimming cost V 1 base and J 3 bases, with 7 bases left between them.

The CDR3 loop reads CASSFHGTSGRNEQFF. CDR3 coding DNA: TGTGCCAGCAGCTTTCACGGGACTAGCGGGAGAAATGAGCAGTTCTTC. The gene calls are TRBV7-2 and TRBJ2-1, with 14 bases aligning to TRBD2. There are 16 residues in the CDR3. Germline V gene lookup returns CDR1 SGHTA and CDR2 FQGNSA. Trimming removed 3 bases from V and 7 bases from J; junction bases left unmatched: 5.

This clonotype was picked up a small number of times. The chain uses TRBV30 and TRBJ1-1, with D hard to call. Germline V gene data show CDR1 as GTSNPN and CDR2 as SVGIG (reference sequence). Trimming left V 3 bases short and J 6 bases short, with 11 bases between. This CDR3 is built from 12 residues. CDR3 loop: CAWSRSVAEAFF. Here the CDR3 DNA reads TGTGCCTGGAGCAGGTCGGTGGCTGAAGCTTTCTTT. The variable domain in full, with the rest retrieved from reference TRBV30 and TRBJ1-1, is SQTIHQWPATLVQPVGSPLSLECTVEGTSNPNLYWYRQAAGRGLQLLFYSVGIGQISSEVPQNLSASRPQDRQFILSSKKLLLSDSGFYLCAWSRSVAEAFFGQGTRLTVV.

This clonotype was seen more than once but under ten times. Since a much larger clone is just one base distant, this may be a read error. The chain carries TRBV5-4 and TRBJ2-5; 8 bases agree with TRBD2. Gene TRBJ2-4 matches the end of the DNA better, so the J call may be wrong. Germline lookup yields CDR1 SGHNT and CDR2 YYREEE (reference sequence). The CDR3 spans 14 residues. The CDR3 bases are TGTGCCAGCAGCTGGGCGGGGGGCAGGAACATTCAGTACTTC. This encodes CASSWAGGRNIQYF.

V is TRBV7-9 and J is TRBJ2-5; maybe TRBD1 (5 bases). Per germline, CDR1 SEHNR and CDR2 FQNEAQ (reference sequence). The length of the CDR3 is 15 residues. The CDR3, as DNA: TGTGTCGGCAGCTTAGGACGCCGCAGGGAAGGGACCCAGTACTTC. Protein product: CVGSLGRRREGTQYF.

V gene TRBV27 combines with J gene TRBJ1-5; D might be TRBD1 (5 bases). Germline V CDR1 and CDR2: MNHEY, SMNVEV (reference sequence). V was pared by 4 bases and J by 2 bases, with 21 bases between. CDR3 length: 18 amino acids. CDR3 coding DNA: TGTGCCAGCAGTTCGGGGGTGGCGTGGCAGGGTGGCAATCAGCCCCAGCATTTT. This translates into CASSSGVAWQGGNQPQHF.

This clonotype has a count of ten or more. The rearrangement uses TRBV6-1 and TRBJ2-5; D is ambiguous. Germline CDR1 and CDR2: MNHNS and SASEGT. Between the trimmed V and J ends, which lost 2 bases and 7 bases, there was a span of 14 bases. The CDR3 runs 14 residues. The CDR3 region is CASSETGGAGTQYF. CDR3 nucleotides: TGTGCCAGCAGTGAAACGGGCGGCGCTGGGACCCAGTACTTC.

Only a few counts were recorded for this clonotype. The chain recombines TRBV20-1 with TRBJ2-7; D not resolved. This CDR3 region has 10 residues. Germline V CDR1 and CDR2: DFQATT, SNEGSKA (reference sequence). The V end was cut by 6 bases, the J end by 5 bases, with 8 bases between. The CDR3 sequence is CSAGVNEQYF. The CDR3, as DNA: TGCAGTGCAGGTGTCAACGAGCAGTACTTC.

This clonotype was seen at least ten times. The rearrangement uses TRBV4-3 and TRBJ2-3; 13 bases map to TRBD2. CDR3 length: 18 residues. V lost 3 bases to trimming and J lost 0 bases; unmatched junction nucleotides: 6. Per the germline V gene, CDR1 is LGHNA and CDR2 is YSLEER. CDR3 DNA: TGCGCCAGCAGCCAGTCGACTAGCGGGGGGAGGAGCACAGATACGCAGTATTTT. Encoded protein: CASSQSTSGGRSTDTQYF.

The chain links TRBV7-9 to TRBJ1-4; D gene unclear. Trimming shortened V by 1 base and J by 7 bases, and 7 bases separated the two germline ends. CDR3 length equals 13 residues. Germline CDR1 is SEHNR and CDR2 is FQNEAQ (reference sequence). The chain's CDR3 is CASSLDVIEKLFF. CDR3 nucleotides: TGTGCCAGCAGCTTAGACGTGATTGAAAAACTGTTTTTT. Complete variable domain (other parts from reference TRBV7-9 and TRBJ1-4): DTGVSQNPRHKITKRGQNVTFRCDPISEHNRLYWYRQTLGQGPEFLTYFQNEAQLEKSRLLSDRFSAERPKGSFSTLEIQRTEQGDSAMYLCASSLDVIEKLFFGSGTQLSVL.

This clonotype was counted at least ten times. The V gene is TRBV7-6, the J gene TRBJ2-3, with D possibly being TRBD1 (6 bases). The V gene lost 4 bases and the J gene lost 5 bases, with 16 bases spanning the gap. Per the germline V gene, CDR1 is SGHVS and CDR2 is FNYEAQ. CDR3 length: 15 amino acids. The CDR3 reads CASSSRTAGVDTQYF. The CDR3 nucleotides are TGTGCCAGCAGCTCCCGGACAGCCGGGGTAGATACGCAGTATTTT. Variable domain in full (rest from reference TRBV7-6 and TRBJ2-3): GAGVSQSPRYKVTKRGQDVALRCDPISGHVSLYWYRQALGQGPEFLTYFNYEAQQDKSGLPNDRFSAERPEGSISTLTIQRTEQRDSAMYRCASSSRTAGVDTQYFGPGTRLTVL.